These 5 T cell receptor beta chains were sequenced from one sample in a study of CD8 T cells in Susac syndrome. A quantity of about 0.5 to 1 ug RNA underwent reverse transcription using random hexamers. TCRdb reprocessed the immunoSEQ multiplex PCR reads with MiXCR, giving one entry per CDR3 protein. The table lists approximately 150,000 distinct CDR3 sequences, roughly 95% of them singletons, with approximately 0.094% in the top ten. Sequencing input: CD4+ T cells from PBMCs. These receptors all stem from a human donor with multiple sclerosis.

The chain combines TRBV9 with TRBJ2-2, with TRBD1 matching 8 bases. The CDR3 has 16 amino acids. Germline-derived CDR1 and CDR2 are SGDLS and YYNGEE. V was pared by 4 bases and J by 6 bases, with 11 bases of the junction left unmatched. CDR3 amino acids: CASSFDSGTGSGELFF. DNA of the CDR3: TGTGCCAGCAGCTTCGACTCCGGGACAGGATCCGGGGAGCTGTTTTTT.

The V and J genes are TRBV20-1 and TRBJ2-5, with a weak D call TRBD1 (6 bases). The germline V and J ends were trimmed by 1 base and 1 base, with 10 bases remaining between them. Germline-derived CDR1 and CDR2 are DFQATT and SNEGSKA (reference sequence). The CDR3 is 14 residues long. CDR3 sequence: CSARVGHLQETQYF. The CDR3 coding sequence is TGCAGTGCTAGAGTGGGACATCTCCAAGAGACCCAGTACTTC.

The V gene is TRBV2, the J gene TRBJ2-5, with 10 bases matching TRBD2. The CDR3 consists of 14 residues. Germline values: CDR1 SNHLY, CDR2 FYNNEI. V shed 4 bases and J 4 bases; nucleotides not matched to a gene: 3. The CDR3 region is CASSAGTSVETQYF. In DNA, the CDR3 is TGTGCCAGCAGTGCCGGGACTAGCGTAGAGACCCAGTACTTC.

The chain links TRBV30 to TRBJ1-4, with no clear D. The CDR3 extends over 14 amino acids. The V gene's germline CDR1 is GTSNPN and CDR2 SVGIG (reference sequence). Deletions cut 5 bases from V and 7 bases from J, with 17 bases between. CDR3 coding DNA: TGTGCCTGGGGGAAGGATCTCGGAAGTGAAAAACTGTTTTTT. Its protein is CAWGKDLGSEKLFF.

The chain uses TRBV20-1 and TRBJ2-3; D remains ambiguous. V lost 6 bases and J 2 bases, leaving 6 bases between the germline ends. This CDR3 contains 11 residues. Germline CDR1 reads DFQATT; CDR2 reads SNEGSKA (reference sequence). The CDR3 DNA sequence: TGCAGTGCGCTAGACACAGATACGCAGTATTTT. Protein sequence: CSALDTDTQYF.